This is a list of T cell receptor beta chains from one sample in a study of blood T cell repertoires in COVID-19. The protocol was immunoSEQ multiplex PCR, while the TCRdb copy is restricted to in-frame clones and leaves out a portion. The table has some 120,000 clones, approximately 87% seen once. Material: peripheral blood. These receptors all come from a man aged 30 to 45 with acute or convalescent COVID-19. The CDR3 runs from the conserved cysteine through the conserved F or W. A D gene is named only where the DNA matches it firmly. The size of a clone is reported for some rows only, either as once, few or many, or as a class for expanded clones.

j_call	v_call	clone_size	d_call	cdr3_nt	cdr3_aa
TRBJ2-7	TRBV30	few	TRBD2	TGTGCCTGGAGTGTGACTAGCTATTACGAGCAGTACTTC	CAWSVTSYYEQYF
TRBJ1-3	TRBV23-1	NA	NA	TGCGCCAGCAGAGTCGCGGGGAGGCCTGGAAACACCATATATTTT	CASRVAGRPGNTIYF
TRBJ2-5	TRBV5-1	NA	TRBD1	TGCGCCAGCAGCCCCGGGACAGGGCGCGAGACCCAGTACTTC	CASSPGTGRETQYF
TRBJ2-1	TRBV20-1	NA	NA	TGCAGTGCTAGTGGAGCGGGTGTATACAATGAGCAGTTCTTC	CSASGAGVYNEQFF
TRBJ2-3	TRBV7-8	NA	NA	TGTGCCAGCAGCTTACAGGCCCACACAGATACGCAGTATTTT	CASSLQAHTDTQYF
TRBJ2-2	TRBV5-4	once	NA	TGTGCCAGCAGCTTGGCCGGGGTTAACACCGGGGAGCTGTTTTTT	CASSLAGVNTGELFF
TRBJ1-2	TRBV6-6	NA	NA	TGTGCCAGCAGTTACTCCGGGGGAGTCTATGGCTACACCTTC	CASSYSGGVYGYTF
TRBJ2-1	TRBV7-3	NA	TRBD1	TGTGCCAGCAGCTCCGTGGGACAGGAACAGTTCTTC	CASSSVGQEQFF
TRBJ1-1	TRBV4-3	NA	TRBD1	TGCGCCAGCAGCCAAGAACCGGGACAGGGGTGGACTGAAGCTTTCTTT	CASSQEPGQGWTEAFF
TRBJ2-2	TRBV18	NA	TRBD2	TGTGCCAGCTCACGGACGCTAGCGGCGAACACCGGGGAGCTGTTTTTT	CASSRTLAANTGELFF
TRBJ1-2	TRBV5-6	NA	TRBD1	TGTGCCAGCAGCCTATGGACAGGGTATGGCTACACCTTC	CASSLWTGYGYTF
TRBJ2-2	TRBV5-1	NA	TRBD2	TGCGCCAGCAGCTGGACTAGCGGGAGTGCCACCGGGGAGCTGTTTTTT	CASSWTSGSATGELFF
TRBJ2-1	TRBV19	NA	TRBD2	TGTGCCAGTAGTATAGCTTATCCTACTAGCGGGGGGCGCCATGATGAGCAGTTCTTC	CASSIAYPTSGGRHDEQFF
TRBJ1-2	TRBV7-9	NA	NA	TGTGCCAGCAGCTTAGCGCCGGGGGTAGGCTATGGCTACACCTTC	CASSLAPGVGYGYTF
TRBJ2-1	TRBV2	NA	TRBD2	TGTGCCAGCATAACGACTAGCGAGAGTTTCAATGAGCAGTTCTTC	CASITTSESFNEQFF
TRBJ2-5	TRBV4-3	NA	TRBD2	TGCGCCAGCAGCCAAGACTTTATTCCGGTAGCGGGGGAGACCCAGTACTTC	CASSQDFIPVAGETQYF
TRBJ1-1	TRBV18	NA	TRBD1	TGTGCCAGCTCACGGGACAGTAAGAACACTGAAGCTTTCTTT	CASSRDSKNTEAFF
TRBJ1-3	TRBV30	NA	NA	TGTGCCTGGAGTATAGGGACAGGAAACACCATATATTTT	CAWSIGTGNTIYF
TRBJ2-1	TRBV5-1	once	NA	TGCGCCAGCAGTCCTCGGGATATCTACAATGAGCAGTTCTTC	CASSPRDIYNEQFF
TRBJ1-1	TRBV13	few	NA	TGTGCCAGCAGCTTAAGTCGGTTTAACACTGAAGCTTTCTTT	CASSLSRFNTEAFF
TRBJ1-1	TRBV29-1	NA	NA	TGCAGCGTTAGTTCTGGACAGATGAACACTGAAGCTTTCTTT	CSVSSGQMNTEAFF
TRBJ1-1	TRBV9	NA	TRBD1	TGTGCCAGCAGCCCTCGGGACAGGGTTAACACTGAAGCTTTCTTT	CASSPRDRVNTEAFF
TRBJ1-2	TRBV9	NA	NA	TGTGCCAGCAGCGCCCCCGGGGGGGCTGGCTACACCTTC	CASSAPGGAGYTF
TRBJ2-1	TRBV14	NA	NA	TGTGCCAGCAGCCTGGACAGCGACAATGAGCAGTTCTTC	CASSLDSDNEQFF
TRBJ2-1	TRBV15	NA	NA	TGTGCCACCAGCAGAGATCAGACTGACCACGGAAAGGACAATGAGCAGTTCTTC	CATSRDQTDHGKDNEQFF
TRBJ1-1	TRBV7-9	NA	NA	TGTGCCACCCACGGGGGGGCGCGGAGCACTGAAGCTTTCTTT	CATHGGARSTEAFF
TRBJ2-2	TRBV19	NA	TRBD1	TGTGCCGTAGCCGGACAGGGGGACACCGGGGAGCTGTTTTTT	CAVAGQGDTGELFF